Listed below are T cell receptor delta chains from one sample, sequenced in a study of Vδ1+ human thymocytes. TCRdb reanalyzed the multiplex PCR reads using CATT. The profile shows roughly 76,000 delta-chain clones, around 35% of them singletons. The sequenced sample was Vdelta1+ gamma-delta thymocytes from the thymus. The receptors originated from a boy younger than two who had congenital heart surgery. Both conserved end residues are part of each CDR3. D genes are given only for firm matches. The size field is filled for only some rows; it gives once, few, many or a size class.

v_call	clone_size	j_call	d_call	cdr3_nt	cdr3_aa
TRDV1	-	TRDJ1	-	TGTGCTCTTGGGGAATTTTGGCCGCCGGTTCGGGGGTCGAGCACCGATAAACTCATCTTT	CALGEFWPPVRGSSTDKLIF
TRDV1	-	TRDJ1	-	TGTGCTCTTGGGGAGCGTAACTTTCCCAACTGGATCGTACTTGACCCGTACACCGATAAACTCATCTTT	CALGERNFPNWIVLDPYTDKLIF
TRDV1	few	TRDJ1	-	TGTGCTCTTGGGGACCCTCCCTTCTCCTACACCGATAAACTCATCTTT	CALGDPPFSYTDKLIF
TRDV1	few	TRDJ1	TRDD3	TGTGCTCTTGGGGAACTGGTCCCTCCCCTAGGGGAGTGTGTGGGGGATACGGCTAAGTACACCGATAAACTCATCTTT	CALGELVPPLGECVGDTAKYTDKLIF
TRDV1	few	TRDJ1	TRDD3	TGTGCTCTTGGGGAACTACCTTCCTACGGTGGTGGGGGATACGCGTATCCCGGCACCGATAAACTCATCTTT	CALGELPSYGGGGYAYPGTDKLIF
TRDV1	once	TRDJ1	TRDD3	TGTGCTCTTGGGGAACTTCTGCCTGCCGTAGCTGGGGGACTGTACACCGATAAACTCATCTTT	CALGELLPAVAGGLYTDKLIF
TRDV1	-	TRDJ1	-	TGTGCTCTTGGGGAACTCGCCCCGCGTACTGCCACCGATAAACTCATCTTT	CALGELAPRTATDKLIF
TRDV1	few	TRDJ1	TRDD3	TGTGCTCTTGGGGATCCTTCTTCCTTCCGACTGGGGATACGCCACGCGGCCGATAAACTCATCTTT	CALGDPSSFRLGIRHAADKLIF
TRDV2	few	TRDJ1	-	TGTGCCTGTGACACCCCGGTACTTGGGAGTTCCGATAAACTCATCTTT	CACDTPVLGSSDKLIF
TRDV2	-	TRDJ1	-	TGTGCCACGGGGGGACGATCCTCGTACACCGATAAACTCATCTTT	CATGGRSSYTDKLIF
TRDV1	-	TRDJ1	TRDD3	TGTGCTCTTGGGGAACTTTGTAGAGTGGTACTGGGGGATACGCCGTACACCGATAAACTCATCTTT	CALGELCRVVLGDTPYTDKLIF
TRDV1	-	TRDJ1	TRDD3	TGTGCTCTTGGGGAACGTAAGGTACCTAACCGGCGGACTGGGGGATACGAGTACACCGATAAACTCATCTTT	CALGERKVPNRRTGGYEYTDKLIF
TRDV1	few	TRDJ1	TRDD3	TGTGCTCTTGGGGAACTAGTCAGACCTCTAACTGGGGGATATACGGAAGGAGCCCTTAAACTCATCTTT	CALGELVRPLTGGYTEGALKLIF
TRDV1	-	TRDJ1	-	TGTGCTCTTGGCTGGTGGGGGCCCTCGGGGGGACGCGATAAACTCATCTTT	CALGWWGPSGGRDKLIF
TRDV1	few	TRDJ1	TRDD3	TGTGCTCTTGGGGATTATACCTATGCTCGGTTGAGGCTGGGGGATACGACCGCAGCCTTGACCGATAAACTCATCTTT	CALGDYTYARLRLGDTTAALTDKLIF